These 20 T cell receptor beta chains originate from one sample sequenced in a study of patients and donors after allogeneic stem cell transplantation. MiXCR, run by TCRdb on the RT-PCR reads, gives a single entry per CDR3 protein. The sample carries 90,000 to 130,000 distinct CDR3 sequences, around 36% recorded once. The sample taken for sequencing was blood, either unsorted or a sorted T cell fraction (not recorded which). These receptors all stem from a human donor who was either an allogeneic HSCT recipient or a stem cell or donor lymphocyte infusion donor (not recorded which). It is not recorded whose cells these are; they may come from a transplant donor.

This clonotype has a handful of counts. CDR3 sequence (DNA): TGTGCCAGCAGCCCCAAACGGGGTGAAGCTTTCTTT. It specifies CASSPKRGEAFF. This chain links TRBV7-3 with TRBJ1-1; D is uncertain. Trimming removed 5 bases at V and 7 bases at J, with 11 bases between. Germline values: CDR1 SGHTA, CDR2 FQGTGA. The CDR3 runs 12 residues.

The V call is TRBV7-2, the J call TRBJ1-3; the D is unclear. Trimming shortened V by 4 bases and J by 4 bases, and 11 bases separated the two germline ends. Germline V CDR1 and CDR2: SGHTA, FQGNSA. This CDR3 has 14 amino acids. The CDR3 here is CASSSRLGGNTIYF. The CDR3 DNA is TGTGCCAGCAGCTCCCGACTGGGGGGAAACACCATATATTTT. The complete variable domain, with remaining parts taken from reference TRBV7-2 and TRBJ1-3, reads GAGVSQSPSNKVTEKGKDVELRCDPISGHTALYWYRQSLGQGLEFLIYFQGNSAPDKSGLPSDRFSAERTGGSVSTLTIQRTQQEDSAVYLCASSSRLGGNTIYFGEGSWLTVV.

The chain joins TRBV7-2 to TRBJ1-1; 7 bases are a match to TRBD1. J gave up 4 bases and V 5 bases, and 13 bases lay outside the gene matches. The germline CDR1 and CDR2 sequences are SGHTA and FQGNSA. The CDR3 spans 16 residues. This CDR3 is CASSLYYNRGPTEAFF. The DNA of the CDR3 is TGTGCCAGCAGCCTCTACTATAACAGGGGCCCCACTGAAGCTTTCTTT.

V usage is TRBV20-1 and J usage is TRBJ1-1; D unclear. The CDR3 runs 13 residues. The V gene lost 0 bases and the J gene lost 10 bases, with 15 bases spanning the gap. Germline lookup yields CDR1 DFQATT and CDR2 SNEGSKA (reference sequence). In DNA form, the CDR3 reads TGCAGTGCTAGAGATTTTTCTCGGTTGCCAGCTTTCTTT. Translation gives CSARDFSRLPAFF.

The genes are TRBV12-3 or TRBV12-4 and TRBJ1-1, with 10 bases matching TRBD1. This CDR3 comprises 14 residues. J was trimmed by 5 bases and V by 6 bases; bases with no gene match: 6. DNA of the CDR3: TGTGCCAGCAGACGACAGGGGGCAAAAACTGAAGCTTTCTTT. It specifies CASRRQGAKTEAFF.

The rearrangement uses TRBV15 and TRBJ1-2; D not resolved. The CDR3 loop spans 14 amino acids. V gave up 2 bases and J gave up 8 bases, with 15 bases separating them. Germline values: CDR1 LNHNV, CDR2 YYDKDF (reference sequence). This chain's CDR3 is CATSRMIGQAGYTF. CDR3 sequence (DNA): TGTGCCACCAGCAGAATGATAGGTCAGGCCGGCTACACCTTC.

As to this clonotype: A much larger clone differs from this one at a single base, so this may be a read error. The chain links TRBV4-3 to TRBJ1-1; D is ambiguous. There are 15 residues in the CDR3. V dropped 4 bases and J dropped 0 bases, with 12 bases sitting between them. CDR1 is LGHNA and CDR2 is YSLEER in the germline V gene. This CDR3 reads CASSRARVMNTEAFF. For the CDR3, the DNA is TGCGCCAGCAGCCGAGCACGGGTCATGAACACTGAAGCTTTCTTT.

The chain recombines TRBV6-5 with TRBJ2-1, with D perhaps matching TRBD1 or TRBD2 (5 bases each). V dropped 2 bases and J dropped 9 bases, with 5 bases sitting between them. CDR1 MNHEY and CDR2 SVGAGI come from the germline V gene. The CDR3 sequence is 11 residues long. This CDR3 is CASSYGGEQFF. CDR3 bases: TGTGCCAGCAGTTACGGGGGTGAGCAGTTCTTC.

This chain uses TRBV28 with TRBJ1-6, with 7 positions matching TRBD1. J lost 3 bases, V lost 2 bases, and 4 bases had no gene match. Germline lookup yields CDR1 MDHEN and CDR2 SYDVKM. This CDR3 is 16 amino acids long. CDR3 nucleotide sequence: TGTGCCAGCAGTTTACCGACAGGGAACTATAATTCACCCCTCCACTTT. This encodes CASSLPTGNYNSPLHF.

The chain has TRBV7-9 and TRBJ1-2; D remains unclear. The CDR3 is 14 amino acids. With 6 bases removed from V and 8 bases from J, the gap between germline ends came to 19 bases. The germline gives CDR1 SEHNR, CDR2 FQNEAQ (reference sequence). DNA for the CDR3: TGTGCCAGCAGTCCGAAGGGTGGGGATATCGGCTACACCTTC. Residues: CASSPKGGDIGYTF.

The CDR3: CASRRLAGSETQYF. CDR3 sequence (DNA): TGTGCCAGCAGACGCCTAGCGGGATCCGAGACCCAGTACTTC. The chain recombines TRBV27 with TRBJ2-5; 9 bases fit TRBD2. Germline loops: CDR1 MNHEY, CDR2 SMNVEV (reference sequence). CDR3 length: 14 amino acids. With V trimmed by 6 bases and J by 5 bases, 7 bases remained unmatched.

This clonotype was observed many times. The chain is built from TRBV9 and TRBJ1-1, with D hard to call. CDR1 is SGDLS, CDR2 YYNGEE, per germline. The CDR3 extends over 13 amino acids. The ends were cut back, 4 bases at V and 1 base at J, with 8 bases in the middle. The CDR3 loop reads CASSPEENTEAFF. CDR3 nucleotides: TGTGCCAGCAGCCCAGAGGAGAACACTGAAGCTTTCTTT.

The chain joins TRBV27 to TRBJ2-1; the D call may be TRBD1 or TRBD2 (6 bases each). CDR1 and CDR2 (germline): MNHEY, SMNVEV (reference sequence). Trimming took off 2 bases at V and 1 base at J, with 9 bases between the two ends. This CDR3 comprises 15 residues. The CDR3 protein is CASSLRGRSYNEQFF. CDR3 DNA: TGTGCCAGCAGTTTAAGGGGGAGGTCCTACAATGAGCAGTTCTTC.

The rearrangement joins TRBV10-3 to TRBJ1-1, with unresolved D. CDR1 is ENHRY, CDR2 SYGVKD, per germline. The V end was cut by 6 bases, the J end by 0 bases, with 8 bases between. The CDR3 length is 13 residues. CDR3 in amino acids: CAISQGLNTEAFF. For the CDR3, the DNA is TGTGCCATCAGCCAAGGGTTGAACACTGAAGCTTTCTTT.

The chain carries TRBV4-1 and TRBJ2-1; 8 nucleotides agree with TRBD1. Looked up from germline, CDR1 is MGHRA and CDR2 is YSYEKL. CDR3 size: 17 residues. Trimming cost V 0 bases and J 4 bases; bases outside gene matches: 8. CDR3 loop: CASSQDAAGTGYNEQFF. The CDR3 DNA reads as TGCGCCAGCAGCCAAGACGCCGCCGGGACAGGTTACAATGAGCAGTTCTTC.

The rearrangement joins TRBV12-3 or TRBV12-4 to TRBJ1-1; a possible D gene is TRBD1 (6 bases). The V gene lost 6 bases and the J gene lost 6 bases, with 14 bases spanning the gap. The CDR3 extends over 13 amino acids. The CDR3 DNA reads TGTGCCAGCAGCCACGGACAGCTATCTGAAGCTTTCTTT. Amino acids: CASSHGQLSEAFF.

V usage is TRBV5-5 and J usage is TRBJ1-6; the D is unclear. There are 15 residues in the CDR3. V lost 0 bases, J lost 5 bases, and 9 bases lay in between. CDR1 is SGHKS, CDR2 YYEKEE, per germline (reference sequence). DNA for the CDR3: TGTGCCAGCAGCTTGGGCGGGATTCATAATTCACCCCTCCACTTT. Protein: CASSLGGIHNSPLHF. Combining the CDR3 with reference TRBV5-5 and TRBJ1-6 gives the whole variable domain DAGVTQSPTHLIKTRGQQVTLRCSPISGHKSVSWYQQVLGQGPQFIFQYYEKEERGRGNFPDRFSARQFPNYSSELNVNALLLGDSALYLCASSLGGIHNSPLHFGNGTRLTVT.

The rearrangement uses TRBV20-1 and TRBJ1-5, with no clear D. The CDR3 contains 12 residues. CDR1 and CDR2 from the germline V gene are DFQATT and SNEGSKA (reference sequence). V gave up 5 bases and J gave up 0 bases, with 5 bases separating them. CDR3 sequence reads: CSAARSNQPQHF. The CDR3 DNA is TGCAGTGCTGCCCGTAGCAATCAGCCCCAGCATTTT.

The chain is built from TRBV5-4 and TRBJ1-2, with 7 nucleotides matching TRBD1. The CDR3 length is 13 residues. The ends lost 4 bases at V and 6 bases at J; junction bases unmatched: 6. Looked up from germline, CDR1 is SGHNT and CDR2 is YYREEE (reference sequence). The CDR3 region has the DNA TGTGCCAGCAGCCCGGGACAGCGAGATGGCTACACCTTC. Translated, it gives CASSPGQRDGYTF.

This clonotype was detected a few times. The V call is TRBV24-1, the J call TRBJ2-7, with TRBD1 matching 7 bases. The trim removed 3 bases at V and 3 bases at J, leaving 4 bases unmatched. The CDR3 sequence is 14 residues long. Germline V CDR1 and CDR2: KGHDR, SFDVKD. CDR3 region: CATSDRDSDYEQYF. Written as DNA, the CDR3 is TGTGCCACCAGTGATCGGGACAGTGACTACGAGCAGTACTTC.